This T cell receptor beta chain was sequenced for a study of human T cells and chemical hapten exposure. General observations from the study: Relative to controls, expanded TCRs formed significantly more large CDR3 similarity clusters.

TCRdb independently ran MiXCR on the RACE reads; one entry per CDR3 protein. The sample holds more than 300,000 distinct CDR3 sequences, 4.5% to 7% seen once. The CDR3 spans 16 residues. V lost 1 base and J lost 1; bases outside the gene matches: 3. Regarding this clonotype: The antigen is unknown.

This sample's time point: pre-sensitization, week 0. Described treatment: therapeutic diphenylcyclopropenone sensitization with weekly scalp DPC. This sequence was found in a young woman with alopecia areata. Some clones in this sample may be carry-over from other donors' samples. The gene calls are TRBV12-3 or TRBV12-4 and TRBJ2-1, with 8 bases identical to TRBD2. Specimen: whole blood, collected in connection with sensitization to the hapten diphenylcyclopropenone (DPC). CDR3 loop: CASSLVPSGSYNEQFF. The CDR3 DNA follows: TGTGCCAGCAGTTTAGTTCCTAGCGGGTCCTACAATGAGCAGTTCTTC.